This TCR beta chain was observed in a study of blood T cells in healthy people across ages. Whole-study context: For every two T cells, template switching captured about one barcoded beta molecule. Study observations and caveats: Changes seen in expanded clonotypes were possibly confounded by donor CMV status left unknown. Age brought a roughly linear fall in TCR beta diversity measured per million T cells.

With a J-beta primer mix and a sample-barcoded 5' primer, a second PCR ran about 7 to 12 cycles. TCRdb re-analysed the 5' RACE reads in MiXCR, keeping a single row per CDR3 protein. The table shows approximately 880,000 distinct CDR3 sequences, with roughly 50% occurring only once. A word on this clonotype: Antigen specificity is unknown. A read error may produce the germline difference seen at one junction end.

CDR1 MNHEY and CDR2 SMNVEV come from the germline V gene (reference sequence). The CDR3 consists of 12 residues. This chain connects TRBV27 to TRBJ2-5, with 13 bases identical to TRBD2. Sample: blood. The TCR sequence derives from a man aged 30 to 45 in good health. The DNA of the CDR3 is TGCACTAGCGGGAGGGCCGGGGAGACCCAGTACTTC. Translated: CTSGRAGETQYF.